This entry is about one T cell receptor (beta chain). Antigen: not known. The data were obtained in a study of T cells after yellow fever vaccination. Study-wide results and caveats: Clonotypes appearing in both CD4 and CD8 compartments existed, and their share was small. Post-booster samples contained most primary-vaccination clones (approximately 96% CD4, around 88% CD8).

The CDR3 has 12 residues. V was shortened by 5 bases and J by 15 bases, with 14 bases between the two germline ends. CDR1 SGHTA and CDR2 FQGNSA come from the germline V gene. In TCRdb, the 5' RACE reads were re-called with MiXCR into one record per CDR3 protein. The sample consists of about 330,000 distinct CDR3 sequences, about 7.8% of them appearing once. The TCR sequence derives from a man younger than 35 who received the YFV17D yellow fever vaccine. Sequences were derived from PBMCs, sampled about 49 days after the first yellow fever vaccination. V gene TRBV7-2 combines with J gene TRBJ1-6, with D perhaps matching TRBD1 (5 bases). For the CDR3, the DNA is TGTGCCAGCAGCAAACCGAGAGGGGACCTCCACTTT. Translated, it gives CASSKPRGDLHF.